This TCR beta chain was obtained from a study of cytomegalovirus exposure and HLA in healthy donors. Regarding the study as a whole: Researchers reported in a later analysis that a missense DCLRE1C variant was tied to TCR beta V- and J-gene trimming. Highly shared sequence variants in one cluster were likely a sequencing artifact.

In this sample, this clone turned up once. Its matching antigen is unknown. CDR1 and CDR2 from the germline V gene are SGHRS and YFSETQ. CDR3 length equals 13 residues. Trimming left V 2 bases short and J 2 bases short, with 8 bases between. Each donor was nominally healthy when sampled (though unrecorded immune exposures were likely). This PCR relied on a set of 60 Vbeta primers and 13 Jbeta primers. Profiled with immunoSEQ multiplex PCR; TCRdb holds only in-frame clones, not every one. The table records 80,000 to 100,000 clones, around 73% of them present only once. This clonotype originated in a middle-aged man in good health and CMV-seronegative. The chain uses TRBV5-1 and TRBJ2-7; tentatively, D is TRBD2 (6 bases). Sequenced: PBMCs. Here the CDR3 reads CASSFGGTYEQYF. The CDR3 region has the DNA TGCGCCAGCAGCTTTGGAGGGACCTACGAGCAGTACTTC.